This note documents a single TCR beta chain sequence. Its specificity is unknown. This specimen belongs to a study of Graves' ophthalmopathy and Graves' hyperthyroidism. TCR beta CDR3 regions were amplified from RNA transcripts. Investigators did first-round RT-PCR with HTBI primers, then second-round multiplex PCR. Using its own MiXCR run on the multiplex PCR reads, TCRdb lists one record per CDR3 protein. Among approximately 700,000 distinct CDR3 sequences listed, about 38% were seen once. General study findings and limits: Most expanded clonotypes in thyroid above 0.001 frequency also showed up in blood.

In germline, CDR1 is ENHRY, CDR2 SYGVKD. This CDR3 spans 14 amino acids. The trim removed 10 bases at V and 2 bases at J, leaving 4 bases unmatched. The TCR originated in an adult man with Graves' ophthalmopathy. Material for sequencing was peripheral blood. The chain couples TRBV10-3 to TRBJ2-5; 13 nucleotides agree with TRBD2. The CDR3 coding sequence is TGTGCCACCGGGACTAGCGGGGCTCAAGAGACCCAGTACTTC. It codes for CATGTSGAQETQYF.